This T cell receptor (beta chain) was identified in a study of blood T cell repertoires in COVID-19. At the level of the study: From the United States, Italy and Spain came samples of acute and convalescent COVID-19. PBMCs, B-cell-depleted T cells, or T cells were the source of the cDNA or gDNA that made up the material.

Here immunoSEQ multiplex PCR was the method, and the copy in TCRdb shows in-frame clones only, minus some. The sample has some 490,000 clones, 80% to 90% seen once. The CDR3 covers 15 residues. CDR1 SGHRS and CDR2 YFSETQ come from the germline V gene. Germline trimming cut 2 bases from V and 2 bases from J; bases unmatched to any gene: 6. The rearrangement joins TRBV5-1 to TRBJ2-7; TRBD1 matches 8 bases. Sequenced input: peripheral blood. The clonotype originates from a human donor in a cohort sampled during active COVID-19. The CDR3 region is CASSFGDRGAYEQYF. The CDR3 coding sequence is TGCGCCAGCAGCTTTGGTGACAGGGGAGCCTACGAGCAGTACTTC.